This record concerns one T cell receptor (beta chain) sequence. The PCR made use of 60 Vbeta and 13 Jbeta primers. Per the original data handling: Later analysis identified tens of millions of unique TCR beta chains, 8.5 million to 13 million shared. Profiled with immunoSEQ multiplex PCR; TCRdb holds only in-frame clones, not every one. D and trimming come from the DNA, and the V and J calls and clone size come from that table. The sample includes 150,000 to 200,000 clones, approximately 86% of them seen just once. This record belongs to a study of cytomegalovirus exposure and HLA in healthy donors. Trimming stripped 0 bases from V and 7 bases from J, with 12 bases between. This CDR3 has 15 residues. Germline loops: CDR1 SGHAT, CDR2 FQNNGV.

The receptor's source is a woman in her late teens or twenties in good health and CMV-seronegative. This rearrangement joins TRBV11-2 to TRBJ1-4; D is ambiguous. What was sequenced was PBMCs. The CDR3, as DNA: TGTGCCAGCAGCTTAGATCGCGGGCGGCCTGAAAAACTGTTTTTT. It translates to CASSLDRGRPEKLFF.